This T cell receptor beta chain was found in a study of Graves' ophthalmopathy and Graves' hyperthyroidism (dated by TCRdb to 2017 to 2018). Broadly, across the study: Hyperthyroidism was defined as stable when no progression to ophthalmopathy occurred within 18 months of follow-up. The study used TCR beta repertoire signatures to distinguish Graves' ophthalmopathy from Graves' hyperthyroidism and to predict progression to ophthalmopathy. In total, approximately 130 blood samples were TCR-sequenced: fewer than 50 ophthalmopathy, some 75 hyperthyroidism and approximately 17 hyperthyroidism-to-ophthalmopathy patients. To explore V-J signatures that distinguish ophthalmopathy from hyperthyroidism, a discovery set of 100 patients was enrolled, made up of 43 with ophthalmopathy and fewer than 60 with stable hyperthyroidism. The independent validation cohort included 18 hyperthyroidism patients plus 17 patients who later progressed from hyperthyroidism to ophthalmopathy. In more than 5 hyperthyroidism patients, the T-cell repertoire of thyroid tissue was compared with the T-cell repertoire of blood. Once sampling was done, hyperthyroidism patients were given methimazole at a starting dose of 30 mg daily, while ophthalmopathy patients were given high-dose intravenous methylprednisolone.

Based on the germline V gene, the CDR1 and CDR2 sequences are MNHEY and SVGEGT. The germline V end is reduced by 2 bases and the J end by 7 bases; junction bases left unmatched: 4. CDR3 length: 13 amino acids, cysteine to phenylalanine. The only DNA kept is the CDR3, 39 bases in frame from the first base. Hyperthyroidism patients were newly diagnosed, with disease duration under 2 months, and aged 18 to 65 years. Patients were excluded if they had other autoimmune diseases, uncontrolled infections, pregnancy or lactation. Clinical symptoms, serum thyroxine, TRAb, thyroid ultrasound and orbital computed tomography were used for diagnosis. Trizol reagent was used to extract the total RNA, and its quality was then checked on an Agilent 2100 Bioanalyzer. For repertoire sequencing, TCR beta CDR3 regions were amplified from RNA transcripts. HTBI primers and the Qiagen OneStep RT-PCR kit were used in a first-round RT-PCR, which was followed by a second-round multiplex PCR, size selection and purification. Sequencing of the libraries was carried out on an Illumina HiSeq2000 in paired-end mode with 100 bp reads. Concerning the study's data processing: Reads were processed with SOAPnuke, discarding reads with adapters, uncalled bases, mean Phred below 15, or no exact constant-primer or identifier match. COPE v1.2.5 was used to merge the high-quality paired reads. Each unique nucleotide sequence was defined as a clonotype, and clonotypes were aligned to IMGT TRB V, D and J references with MiTCR v1.1. The analysis was limited to V-J combinations with a frequency above 0.0001, which together covered over 99% of the repertoires. A TCR clonal expansion and chaos score per V-J combination was defined as the ratio of F50 clonal expansion to chaos observed in the TCRdist matrix. Welch's t-statistics and random forest were used to reduce the features to 10 to 15 V-J combinations, which were then used as input to a naive Bayes classifier. The similarity between thyroid and blood repertoires was quantified using the Morisita-Horn index. Using fastp at Q25 and MiXCR, TCRdb reprocessed the public reads and kept productive beta chains. Rows merge per CDR3 protein into single entries with the most common DNA and genes. The V and J calls, along with clone size, are taken from TCRdb and not from the paper's own processing. The sample contains around 1.1 million distinct CDR3 sequences, less than 45% of them found a single time. The ten top clones hold over 8.5% of the sample.

Details on this clonotype: The antigen it recognizes is unknown. No per-base quality is available; no much larger clone lies one base away.

What the work shows at the level of the full study, not this receptor alone: In validation, the model predicted ophthalmopathy progression with 55% to 71% sensitivity and around 72% specificity; 12 predicted patients were CT-confirmed with GO in a median of about 7.1 months. Ophthalmopathy was separated from stable hyperthyroidism by the 13-signature model with about 90% sensitivity and roughly 83% specificity in cross-validation and with 80%/75% in the test set. Most expanded thyroid clonotypes with a frequency above 0.001 also appeared in blood, which suggests that blood repertoires may reflect the immune response in the thyroid. No statistical method was used to set the sample size in advance, and the investigators knew which group each participant was assigned to.

The chain employs TRBV6-2 or TRBV6-3 and TRBJ1-2; TRBD1 agrees with 7 junctional bases. This clonotype originated in an adult man with Graves' hyperthyroidism. The sample taken for sequencing was peripheral blood or thyroid tissue (not recorded which). The CDR3 protein sequence reads: CASSYIRTGGYTF. The sequenced DNA is TGTGCCAGCAGTTACATTCGGACAGGTGGCTACACCTTC.